Listed here are 25 T cell receptor beta chains from one sample, sequenced in a study of CD4 and CD8 cells across lung adenocarcinoma regions. From the PCR reads, TCRdb called clonotypes with MiXCR, one entry per CDR3 protein. The sample consists of fewer than 20,000 distinct CDR3 sequences, 51% of them appearing once. What was sequenced was CD8+ T cells from the center of a lung tumor. The receptor source for this set is a female donor with lung adenocarcinoma. The CD4 and CD8 labels of this study may be unreliable.

In this sample, this clonotype turned up many times. The gene calls are TRBV6-1 and TRBJ2-5; D remains unclear. Judging by the DNA end, TRBJ2-7 fits better; the J call may be wrong. Germline V lookup: CDR1 MNHNS, CDR2 SASEGT. The CDR3 has 17 residues. CDR3 DNA sequence: TGTGCCAGCAGCCTCACCCACCAGGCCTCGATCGGAAACGAGCAGTACTTC. It encodes CASSLTHQASIGNEQYF.

This clonotype qualifies as medium-sized. The rearrangement joins TRBV6-1 to TRBJ2-5, with D possibly being TRBD1 (5 bases). Germline CDR1 reads MNHNS; CDR2 reads SASEGT. This CDR3 comprises 15 residues. Between the trimmed V and J ends, which lost 2 bases and 3 bases, there was a span of 13 bases. The CDR3, as DNA: TGTGCCAGCAGTGAAAACGTCGGCAGGGAAGAGACCCAGTACTTC. Its protein is CASSENVGREETQYF.

This clonotype was counted a few times. The chain recombines TRBV6-1 with TRBJ1-1; possible D gene TRBD1, 6 bases. The CDR3 has 13 residues. Germline V gene lookup returns CDR1 MNHNS and CDR2 SASEGT. V dropped 6 bases and J dropped 3 bases, with 11 bases sitting between them. The CDR3 sequence: CASSLTGHTEAFF. DNA for the CDR3: TGTGCCAGCAGCTTGACAGGCCACACTGAAGCTTTCTTT.

In the case of this clonotype: Its ends do not fully match the called genes, so a read error is possible. J is TRBJ2-1 and V is TRBV6-1; D gene unclear. Germline V gene lookup returns CDR1 MNHNS and CDR2 SASEGT. The CDR3 extends over 13 amino acids. The CDR3 here is CASREVTINEQYF. The CDR3 bases are TGTGCCAGCAGGGAAGTGACAATAAATGAGCAGTATTTC.

This clonotype occurred many times. The rearrangement uses TRBV6-5 and TRBJ1-1; perhaps TRBD1 as D (5 bases). The CDR3 has 15 residues. Germline loops: CDR1 MNHEY, CDR2 SVGAGI. Trimming removed 0 bases at V and 6 bases at J, with 14 bases between. In DNA, the CDR3 is TGTGCCAGCAGTTACTCGATTCAAGGGGCGGCTGAAGCTTTCTTT. It yields the protein CASSYSIQGAAEAFF.

Ten or more counts support this clonotype. The J gene is TRBJ1-1, the V gene TRBV6-1, with no clear D. Trimming stripped 7 bases from V and 3 bases from J, with 15 bases between. CDR1 and CDR2 from the germline V gene are MNHNS and SASEGT. The CDR3 length is 14 residues. CDR3 residues: CASTEEPGYTEAFF. DNA of the CDR3: TGTGCCAGCACCGAAGAACCGGGCTACACTGAAGCTTTCTTT.

J is TRBJ2-1 and V is TRBV6-1; tentatively, D is TRBD1 (6 bases). With the DNA end fitting TRBJ2-7 better, the J assignment may be wrong. Germline V gene data show CDR1 as MNHNS and CDR2 as SASEGT. The CDR3 loop spans 14 amino acids. CDR3 sequence (DNA): TGTGCCAGCAGTCCACCAGGGGACTCCTACGAGCAGTACTTC. As protein: CASSPPGDSYEQYF.

This clonotype qualifies as medium-sized. The chain joins TRBV6-1 to TRBJ2-3; tentatively, D is TRBD1 (5 bases). V lost 3 bases and J 4 bases, leaving 14 bases between the germline ends. This CDR3 has 15 amino acids. CDR1 is MNHNS and CDR2 is SASEGT in the germline V gene. CDR3 coding DNA: TGTGCCAGCAGTGACGACAGAATCCTCTCAGATACGCAGTATTTT. It translates to CASSDDRILSDTQYF.

The V gene is TRBV5-1, the J gene TRBJ2-5, with 10 bases matching TRBD1. Germline trimming cut 4 bases from V and 5 bases from J; bases unmatched to any gene: 2. The CDR3 has 13 amino acids. Germline V gene lookup returns CDR1 SGHRS and CDR2 YFSETQ. CDR3 loop: CASSAGQGETQYF. In DNA, the CDR3 is TGCGCCAGCAGCGCGGGACAGGGGGAGACCCAGTACTTC.

The chain recombines TRBV6-1 with TRBJ2-3, with 10 nucleotides matching TRBD1. V lost 3 bases to trimming and J lost 5 bases; unmatched junction nucleotides: 11. The germline V gene encodes CDR1 MNHNS and CDR2 SASEGT. This CDR3 has 17 amino acids. CDR3 amino acids: CASSEAHRGQGKDTQYF. The CDR3 DNA follows: TGTGCCAGCAGTGAGGCGCACCGGGGACAGGGGAAAGATACGCAGTATTTT.

This clonotype was detected only a few times. Since a much larger clone is just one base distant, this may be a read error. This rearrangement joins TRBV27 to TRBJ2-5; D is perhaps TRBD1 (7 bases). Germline values: CDR1 MNHEY, CDR2 SMNVEV (reference sequence). The CDR3 contains 16 residues. Trimming cost V 4 bases and J 11 bases, with 26 bases left between them. CDR3 nucleotide sequence: TGTGCCAGCAGTTGGCGGGGACAGAGGGGTTACAATGAGCAGTACTTC. Protein product: CASSWRGQRGYNEQYF.

The rearrangement joins TRBV10-2 to TRBJ2-3; D not certain. The germline gives CDR1 WSHSY, CDR2 SAAADI. The length of the CDR3 is 16 residues. V lost 0 bases, J lost 5 bases, and 15 bases lay in between. The CDR3 is CASSESGMWAKDTQYF. CDR3 bases: TGCGCCAGCAGTGAGTCGGGTATGTGGGCCAAAGATACGCAGTATTTT.

This clonotype was recorded a few times. The gene calls are TRBV7-2 and TRBJ2-3; no reliable D call. This CDR3 is 15 amino acids long. Germline V gives CDR1 SGHTA, CDR2 FQGNSA. Trimming left V 1 base short and J 6 bases short, with 14 bases between. The CDR3 here is CASSLGAAPSDTQYF. DNA of the CDR3: TGTGCCAGCAGCTTAGGGGCTGCGCCTTCCGATACGCAGTATTTT.

This chain's CDR3 is CASSYNQETQYF. As DNA, the CDR3 is TGTGCCAGCAGTTACAACCAAGAGACCCAGTACTTC. V is TRBV6-5 and J is TRBJ2-5; D not certain. This CDR3 spans 12 amino acids. Trimming stripped 2 bases from V and 0 bases from J, with 1 base between. Germline CDR1 and CDR2: MNHEY and SVGAGI.

The chain carries TRBV5-1 and TRBJ2-5; 8 nucleotides line up with TRBD1. The last part of the DNA fits TRBJ2-7 better; the J call may be wrong. CDR1 is SGHRS and CDR2 is YFSETQ in the germline V gene. The length of the CDR3 is 16 residues. CDR3 nucleotides: TGCGCCAGCAGCTTTGGGCCCCAGGGGGCTCTCTACGAGCAGTACTTC. It translates to CASSFGPQGALYEQYF.

Worth noting for this clonotype: A junction end diverges from the germline sequence, so it may reflect a read error. The chain has TRBV7-7 and TRBJ2-1, with 14 bases matching TRBD2. The last part of the DNA fits TRBJ2-7 better; the J call may be wrong. Germline V CDR1 and CDR2: SSHAT, FNYEAQ (reference sequence). This CDR3 contains 15 residues. Here the CDR3 DNA reads TGTGCTAGCAGCATGGGACTAGCGGGAGAGTACGAGCAGTACTTC. Its translation is CASSMGLAGEYEQYF.

As regards this clonotype: The junction shows a germline mismatch at one end, possibly a read error. This chain joins TRBV6-1 and TRBJ2-3; no definite D call. The CDR3 contains 13 residues. Germline assignment: CDR1 MNHNS and CDR2 SASEGT. In nucleotides, the CDR3 is TGTGGCAGCAGTCTTCCGGGCACATATGCGCAGTATTTT. Residues: CGSSLPGTYAQYF.

Many counts were recorded for this clonotype. This chain joins TRBV7-2 and TRBJ1-1; 8 bases line up with TRBD1. The CDR3 is made up of 16 amino acids. V trimming: 3 bases; J trimming: 0 bases; junction bases outside the gene matches: 6. CDR1 and CDR2 from the germline V gene are SGHTA and FQGNSA. CDR3 in DNA: TGTGCCAGCAGCTTCGGGACAGGAATATTGAACACTGAAGCTTTCTTT. The encoded protein is CASSFGTGILNTEAFF.

This clonotype was found a few times. The chain links TRBV5-1 to TRBJ1-2; 8 nucleotides agree with TRBD1. From germline, CDR1 is SGHRS and CDR2 YFSETQ. The trim removed 4 bases at V and 6 bases at J, leaving 5 bases unmatched. The CDR3 has 13 residues. Written as DNA, the CDR3 is TGCGCCAGCAGCCCCTCGACAGGGGATGGCTACACCTTC. The encoded protein is CASSPSTGDGYTF.

The V and J genes are TRBV6-4 and TRBJ2-4; tentatively, D is TRBD1 or TRBD2 (6 bases each). The CDR3 totals 14 residues. Trimming took 11 bases from V and 12 from J, leaving 26 bases between them. Germline CDR1 and CDR2: MRHNA and SNTAGT. In DNA form, the CDR3 reads TGTGCCGGCTGGGGGGTGGGGGCCAAAGATACTCAGTACTTC. Translating it yields CAGWGVGAKDTQYF.

A word on this clonotype: A much bigger clone sits one base away, suggesting this may be a read error. V usage is TRBV28 and J usage is TRBJ2-5, with 7 nucleotides matching TRBD2. Looked up from germline, CDR1 is MDHEN and CDR2 is SYDVKM. The V gene end was trimmed by 4 bases and the J gene end by 11 bases; junction bases not matched to a gene: 16. CDR3 length: 15 residues. CDR3 protein: CASSSRTSSGNEQYF. Here the CDR3 DNA reads TGTGCCAGCAGTTCCCGGACTAGTTCTGGTAATGAGCAGTACTTC.

V usage is TRBV27 and J usage is TRBJ2-4; no reliable D call. The length of the CDR3 is 13 residues. CDR1 is MNHEY, CDR2 SMNVEV, per germline (reference sequence). Trimming cost V 8 bases and J 0 bases, with 8 bases left between them. The CDR3 DNA follows: TGTGCCAGCGACCCTAAAGCCAAAAACATTCAGTACTTC. Its protein is CASDPKAKNIQYF.

This clonotype was recorded a few times. J is TRBJ1-2 and V is TRBV14; 7 bases agree with TRBD1. Per the germline V gene, CDR1 is SGHDN and CDR2 is FVKESK. The CDR3 totals 16 residues. Trimming removed 2 bases from V and 6 bases from J; junction bases left unmatched: 12. CDR3 sequence (DNA): TGTGCCAGCAGCCAATCGACAGGGAGGGTCGGAGATGGCTACACCTTC. Translation: CASSQSTGRVGDGYTF.

V gene TRBV6-2 or TRBV6-3 combines with J gene TRBJ2-1; TRBD2 agrees at 10 bases. CDR1 is MNHEY, CDR2 SVGEGT, per germline. J gave up 8 bases and V 7 bases, and 8 bases lay outside the gene matches. This CDR3 has 14 residues. The CDR3 reads CASIPAGGGDEQFF. In DNA, the CDR3 is TGTGCCAGCATACCAGCGGGAGGGGGGGATGAGCAGTTCTTC.

This clonotype was picked up a small number of times. This chain connects TRBV6-1 to TRBJ2-3; a possible D gene is TRBD1 (5 bases). This CDR3 spans 12 amino acids. Germline CDR1 reads MNHNS; CDR2 reads SASEGT. The V end lost 2 bases, the J end lost 6 bases, and 6 bases lay between the germline ends. The CDR3 sequence is CASSEQGDTQYF. CDR3 DNA sequence: TGTGCCAGCAGTGAACAGGGCGATACGCAGTATTTT.